This passage covers 24 T cell receptor beta chains from one sample sequenced in a study of patients and donors after allogeneic stem cell transplantation. TCRdb reanalysed the RT-PCR reads using MiXCR and keeps one entry per CDR3 protein. The data contain some 1,800 distinct CDR3 sequences, roughly 22% of them singletons. Sequencing was done on a sample of blood, either unsorted or a sorted T cell fraction (not recorded which). These TCRs come from a human donor who was either an allogeneic HSCT recipient or a stem cell or donor lymphocyte infusion donor (not recorded which). It is not recorded whose cells these are; they may come from a transplant donor.

Within the sample, this clonotype is large. The chain employs TRBV30 and TRBJ1-1; possibly TRBD1 for D (5 bases). In germline, CDR1 is GTSNPN, CDR2 SVGIG (reference sequence). The CDR3 length is 16 residues. Trimming left V 2 bases short and J 1 base short, with 17 bases between. The CDR3 here is CAWSPRGKGSNTEAFF. The CDR3 DNA follows: TGTGCCTGGAGTCCCCGGGGGAAGGGCTCGAACACTGAAGCTTTCTTT.

This clonotype rates as large. This CDR3 reads CATSDLRPRGTQYF. DNA for the CDR3: TGTGCCACCAGTGATTTGCGGCCGCGAGGCACGCAGTATTTT. The rearrangement joins TRBV24-1 to TRBJ2-3; D is unclear. The V gene's germline CDR1 is KGHDR and CDR2 SFDVKD. There are 14 residues in the CDR3. The germline V and J ends were trimmed by 0 bases and 9 bases, with 12 bases remaining between them.

This clonotype was counted only a few times. The V and J genes are TRBV6-5 and TRBJ2-3; 9 bases match TRBD1. This CDR3 comprises 14 residues. Germline-derived CDR1 and CDR2 are MNHEY and SVGAGI. V lost 6 bases, J lost 1 base, and 2 bases stayed unmatched. As DNA, the CDR3 is TGTGCCAGCAGACGGACAGGGGGCACAGATACGCAGTATTTT. Protein product: CASRRTGGTDTQYF.

The V and J genes are TRBV30 and TRBJ2-5; D unresolved. There are 13 residues in the CDR3. The germline CDR1 and CDR2 sequences are GTSNPN and SVGIG (reference sequence). The V and J ends lost 0 bases and 0 bases respectively, with 5 bases between them. CDR3 sequence (DNA): TGTGCCTGGAGTGTAGCGAACCAAGAGACCCAGTACTTC. It specifies CAWSVANQETQYF.

The chain joins TRBV29-1 to TRBJ1-1, with TRBD1 as a possible D gene (6 bases). V dropped 6 bases and J dropped 3 bases, with 11 bases sitting between them. The CDR3 runs to 12 residues. CDR1 and CDR2 from the germline V gene are SQVTM and ANQGSEA. The CDR3 loop is CSVVGADTEAFF. CDR3 nucleotide sequence: TGCAGCGTAGTGGGGGCAGACACTGAAGCTTTCTTT.

This clonotype occurred once. V usage is TRBV5-8 and J usage is TRBJ2-7; tentative D call: TRBD1 (5 bases). CDR1 is SGHTS and CDR2 is YDEGEE in the germline V gene. Trimming took 4 bases from V and 2 from J, leaving 13 bases between them. This CDR3 is built from 14 residues. This chain's CDR3 is CASSPRTLTYEQYF. The CDR3 DNA reads as TGTGCCAGCAGCCCTCGGACACTCACCTACGAGCAGTACTTC.

This clonotype was counted only a few times. The J gene is TRBJ2-5, the V gene TRBV3-1, with no clear D. From germline, CDR1 is LGHDT and CDR2 YNNKEL (reference sequence). CDR3 size: 13 residues. V lost 4 bases, J lost 2 bases, and 8 bases lay in between. The CDR3 spells CASSLRSQETQYF. The CDR3, as DNA: TGTGCCAGCAGCCTAAGGTCACAAGAGACCCAGTACTTC.

By sample share, this clonotype is medium-sized. The V and J genes are TRBV11-3 and TRBJ2-1, with TRBD2 as a possible D gene (6 bases). Germline V gene lookup returns CDR1 SGHNT and CDR2 YENEEA. This CDR3 is 18 amino acids long. The germline V and J ends were trimmed by 0 bases and 9 bases, with 24 bases remaining between them. The CDR3 spells CASSLDQSGTSLVGEQFF. The CDR3, as DNA: TGTGCCAGCAGCTTAGATCAATCGGGGACTTCCCTCGTTGGTGAGCAGTTCTTC.

This clonotype ranks as large (0.1 to 1%). The chain has TRBV10-3 and TRBJ2-7; TRBD1 agrees at 10 bases. Germline CDR1 is ENHRY and CDR2 is SYGVKD. CDR3 length: 12 residues. CDR3 sequence reads: CAFRTGGNEQYF. CDR3 sequence (DNA): TGTGCTTTCCGGACAGGGGGAAACGAGCAGTACTTC.

The genes are TRBV20-1 and TRBJ2-1, with 9 bases matching TRBD2. The CDR3 length is 13 residues. Germline lookup yields CDR1 DFQATT and CDR2 SNEGSKA (reference sequence). V gave up 6 bases and J gave up 5 bases; unmatched junction bases: 5. The CDR3 DNA reads TGCAGTGCCATTTCTAGCGGGAACAATGAGCAGTTCTTC. It codes for CSAISSGNNEQFF.

This clonotype was seen a few times. The conserved phenylalanine or tryptophan normally closing the CDR3 is absent here, so this likely arose from a read error. No DNA is shown, since the ends of the CDR3 on it are uncertain; the CDR3 is the one TCRdb lists. The genes are TRBV21-1 and TRBJ2-1; the table's D gene call, TRBD2, was not cross checked with the DNA. TRBV21-1 is annotated as a pseudogene. From its first to its last residue, the CDR3 has 12 amino acids. The CDR3 here is CASRTGAEEGPL.

This clonotype is large in the sample. The V and J genes are TRBV12-3 or TRBV12-4 and TRBJ2-1; D remains unclear. V dropped 3 bases and J dropped 7 bases, with 4 bases sitting between them. The CDR3 runs to 11 residues. CDR3 DNA sequence: TGTGCCAGCAGTTTTCGTAATGAGCAGTTCTTC. Its translation: CASSFRNEQFF.

V and J are TRBV10-1 and TRBJ2-7; D gene uncertain. V was trimmed by 6 bases and J by 2 bases, leaving 11 bases between them. The CDR3 extends over 13 amino acids. Germline CDR1 reads WNHNN; CDR2 reads SYGVQD (reference sequence). The CDR3 nucleotides are TGCGCCAGCAGCTACGACCGGACCTACGAGCAGTACTTC. It codes for CASSYDRTYEQYF.

V usage is TRBV6-5 and J usage is TRBJ2-1, with D possibly TRBD2 on 7 matching bases. Germline assignment: CDR1 MNHEY and CDR2 SVGAGI. The V gene lost 5 bases and the J gene lost 1 base, with 15 bases spanning the gap. CDR3 length equals 16 residues. The CDR3 coding sequence is TGTGCCAGCAGTCGCCTCGGGGGGCGGTCCTACAATGAGCAGTTCTTC. Encoded protein: CASSRLGGRSYNEQFF.

In its sample, this clonotype was seen a few times. The CDR3 sequence is CASSFGGAGTDTQYF. CDR3 DNA sequence: TGTGCCAGCAGTTTCGGTGGAGCGGGGACAGATACGCAGTATTTT. This chain uses TRBV7-6 with TRBJ2-3; 7 nucleotides agree with TRBD2. CDR3 size: 15 residues. The germline CDR1 and CDR2 sequences are SGHVS and FNYEAQ. The junction had 9 bases not matched to a gene; V was cut back by 6 bases and J by 3 bases. Full variable domain (rest looked up from reference TRBV7-6 and TRBJ2-3): GAGVSQSPRYKVTKRGQDVALRCDPISGHVSLYWYRQALGQGPEFLTYFNYEAQQDKSGLPNDRFSAERPEGSISTLTIQRTEQRDSAMYRCASSFGGAGTDTQYFGPGTRLTVL.

This clonotype has a handful of counts. V and J are TRBV5-3 and TRBJ2-5; D possibly corresponds to TRBD1 (5 bases). Being an ORF, TRBV5-3 has a function that is uncertain. With 3 bases removed from V and 2 bases from J, the gap between germline ends came to 8 bases. This CDR3 region has 13 residues. The CDR3 coding sequence is TGTGCCAGAAGCTCTCAGGGTCAAGAGACCCAGTACTTC. Translation gives CARSSQGQETQYF.

V usage is TRBV10-3 and J usage is TRBJ1-1, with D uncertain. Looked up from germline, CDR1 is ENHRY and CDR2 is SYGVKD. The CDR3 loop spans 16 amino acids. CDR3 protein: CAAITSPELSLAEAFF. The CDR3, as DNA: TGTGCAGCCATCACCAGCCCCGAACTTTCGTTGGCTGAAGCTTTCTTT.

The sample holds a few counts of this clonotype. The V call is TRBV28, the J call TRBJ2-7; no definite D call. Trimming removed 6 bases from V and 2 bases from J, with 11 bases in between. Germline V gene lookup returns CDR1 MDHEN and CDR2 SYDVKM. This CDR3 spans 13 amino acids. As DNA, the CDR3 is TGTGCCAGCAGCCCGGACGTGACCTACGAGCAGTACTTC. Protein sequence: CASSPDVTYEQYF.

V and J are TRBV5-1 and TRBJ2-7, with D hard to call. CDR1 and CDR2 (germline): SGHRS, YFSETQ. This CDR3 has 12 residues. V was pared by 5 bases and J by 5 bases, with 11 bases between. The chain's CDR3 is CASSYTRNEQYF. DNA of the CDR3: TGCGCCAGCAGTTACACGAGAAACGAGCAGTACTTC.

The chain employs TRBV5-1 and TRBJ1-1; D is uncertain. Trimming removed 0 bases from V and 4 bases from J, with 10 bases in between. CDR1 is SGHRS, CDR2 YFSETQ, per germline. This CDR3 has 14 amino acids. The CDR3 DNA sequence: TGCGCCAGCAGCTTGGGACCTCCGAGCACTGAAGCTTTCTTT. Protein product: CASSLGPPSTEAFF. Full variable domain (missing parts from reference TRBV5-1 and TRBJ1-1): KAGVTQTPRYLIKTRGQQVTLSCSPISGHRSVSWYQQTPGQGLQFLFEYFSETQRNKGNFPGRFSGRQFSNSRSEMNVSTLELGDSALYLCASSLGPPSTEAFFGQGTRLTVV.

For the CDR3, the DNA is TGCGCCAGCAGCTACTCAAAAGAGACCCAGTACTTC. The encoded protein is CASSYSKETQYF. The chain is built from TRBV5-1 and TRBJ2-5; D ambiguous. The CDR3 extends over 12 amino acids. V lost 3 bases to trimming and J lost 3 bases, with 6 bases between them. The germline CDR1 and CDR2 sequences are SGHRS and YFSETQ.

Within the sample, this clonotype is large. The chain joins TRBV20-1 to TRBJ2-2, with TRBD2 as a possible D gene (6 bases). Germline CDR1 is DFQATT and CDR2 is SNEGSKA (reference sequence). Trimming took off 2 bases at V and 6 bases at J, with 13 bases between the two ends. The CDR3 runs 14 residues. CDR3 region: CSARMGGPAGELFF. CDR3 sequence (DNA): TGCAGTGCTAGAATGGGAGGTCCGGCCGGGGAGCTGTTTTTT.

In its sample, this clonotype ranks as hyperexpanded. This rearrangement joins TRBV9 to TRBJ2-1, with 7 bases matching TRBD1. CDR3 length: 15 amino acids. V lost 2 bases to trimming and J lost 0 bases; unmatched junction nucleotides: 2. From germline, CDR1 is SGDLS and CDR2 YYNGEE. The DNA of the CDR3 is TGTGCCAGCAGCGTCCGGGACAGCTCCTACAATGAGCAGTTCTTC. Translated, it gives CASSVRDSSYNEQFF.

V usage is TRBV28 and J usage is TRBJ1-2; D is ambiguous. The CDR3 totals 12 residues. Trimming pared 2 bases from V and 4 bases from J, leaving 5 bases between. The germline gives CDR1 MDHEN, CDR2 SYDVKM. CDR3: CASSLGSYGYTF. DNA of the CDR3: TGTGCCAGCAGTTTAGGTAGCTATGGCTACACCTTC.